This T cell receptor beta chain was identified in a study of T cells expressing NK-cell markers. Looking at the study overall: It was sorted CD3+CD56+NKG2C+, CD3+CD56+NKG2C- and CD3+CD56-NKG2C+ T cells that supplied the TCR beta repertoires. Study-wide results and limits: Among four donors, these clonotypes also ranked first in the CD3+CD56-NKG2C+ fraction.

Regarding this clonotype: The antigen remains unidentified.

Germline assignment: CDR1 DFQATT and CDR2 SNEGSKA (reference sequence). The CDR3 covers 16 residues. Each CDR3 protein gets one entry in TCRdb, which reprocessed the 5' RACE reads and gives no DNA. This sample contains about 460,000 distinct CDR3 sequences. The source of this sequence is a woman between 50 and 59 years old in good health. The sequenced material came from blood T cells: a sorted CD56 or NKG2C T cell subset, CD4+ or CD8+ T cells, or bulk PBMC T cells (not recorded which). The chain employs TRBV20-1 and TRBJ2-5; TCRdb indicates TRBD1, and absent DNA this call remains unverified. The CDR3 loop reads CSAREQGRDSQETQYF.